These 10 T cell receptor beta chains were all obtained from the same sample, sequenced in a study of human T cells and chemical hapten exposure. TCRdb processed the RACE reads anew with MiXCR; each CDR3 protein has one entry. The sample yields 80,000 to 100,000 distinct CDR3 sequences, roughly 12% seen once. This sample's time point: patch test 1, 2 weeks after DPC sensitization. Treatment described: therapeutic diphenylcyclopropenone sensitization with weekly scalp DPC. Material: whole blood, obtained in connection with sensitization to the hapten diphenylcyclopropenone (DPC). The receptors derive from a woman aged 40 to 50 with alopecia areata. Some clones in this sample may be carry-over from other donors' samples.

This clonotype was recorded a few times. The rearrangement uses TRBV7-3 and TRBJ2-3; either TRBD1 or TRBD2 may supply D (5 bases each). Germline V gene sequence: CDR1 SGHTA, CDR2 FQGTGA. The length of the CDR3 is 15 residues. With 6 bases removed from V and 0 bases from J, the gap between germline ends came to 13 bases. The CDR3 loop reads CASRKGDGSTDTQYF. The CDR3 DNA is TGTGCCAGCAGAAAAGGGGACGGCAGCACAGATACGCAGTATTTT.

This clonotype showed up just a few times. The chain links TRBV28 to TRBJ2-1; maybe TRBD2 (6 bases). Germline lookup yields CDR1 MDHEN and CDR2 SYDVKM. V was clipped by 6 bases and J by 7 bases, with 13 bases between them. The CDR3 runs to 13 residues. The CDR3 region has the DNA TGTGCCAGCAGAACGACTAGTTCGAATGAGCAGTTCTTC. It translates to CASRTTSSNEQFF.

This clonotype has a handful of counts. The chain carries TRBV12-3 or TRBV12-4 and TRBJ1-6, with 8 bases matching TRBD1. Unmatched junction bases numbered 4, after V lost 4 bases and J lost 8 bases. This CDR3 has 14 residues. Here the CDR3 reads CASSYTGGHSPLHF. In DNA form, the CDR3 reads TGTGCCAGCAGTTATACAGGGGGTCATTCACCCCTCCACTTT.

The chain uses TRBV7-9 and TRBJ1-1; D uncertain. Germline V gene lookup returns CDR1 SEHNR and CDR2 FQNEAQ (reference sequence). V was shortened by 1 base and J by 9 bases, with 6 bases between the two germline ends. The CDR3 spans 11 residues. DNA for the CDR3: TGTGCCAGCAGCTTAGGGGGAAAAGCTTTCTTT. Translated: CASSLGGKAFF. Looking up the rest from reference TRBV7-9 and TRBJ1-1 gives the full variable domain: DTGVSQNPRHKITKRGQNVTFRCDPISEHNRLYWYRQTLGQGPEFLTYFQNEAQLEKSRLLSDRFSAERPKGSFSTLEIQRTEQGDSAMYLCASSLGGKAFFGQGTRLTVV.

This chain uses TRBV28 with TRBJ2-7; D gene uncertain. CDR1 MDHEN and CDR2 SYDVKM come from the germline V gene. Trimming removed 8 bases from V and 2 bases from J, with 7 bases in between. The CDR3 loop spans 11 amino acids. CDR3 DNA: TGTGCCAGCCAACGGACCTACGAGCAGTACTTC. It specifies CASQRTYEQYF.

The chain combines TRBV29-1 with TRBJ2-3, with D hard to call. The V end was cut by 1 base, the J end by 0 bases, with 2 bases between. Germline V lookup: CDR1 SQVTM, CDR2 ANQGSEA. The CDR3 sequence is 12 residues long. The CDR3 DNA reads as TGCAGCGTTGAAGTTAGCACAGATACGCAGTATTTT. This encodes CSVEVSTDTQYF.

The J gene is TRBJ2-3, the V gene TRBV2; TRBD2 matches 9 bases. CDR3 size: 14 residues. V trimming: 5 bases; J trimming: 9 bases; junction bases outside the gene matches: 9. Looked up from germline, CDR1 is SNHLY and CDR2 is FYNNEI. The CDR3 here is CASSMSSGTHTQYF. In DNA form, the CDR3 reads TGTGCCAGCAGTATGTCTAGCGGGACCCACACGCAGTATTTT.

This rearrangement joins TRBV19 to TRBJ2-5; TRBD2 aligns across 7 bases. From germline, CDR1 is LNHDA and CDR2 SQIVND (reference sequence). The CDR3 extends over 14 amino acids. The V and J ends lost 11 bases and 2 bases, in that order; junction bases with no gene match: 11. The DNA of the CDR3 is TGTGCCGGCAGGGAGGGCCTGAATCAAGAGACCCAGTACTTC. It codes for CAGREGLNQETQYF.

The genes are TRBV29-1 and TRBJ2-7, with D tentatively TRBD1 (7 bases). This CDR3 contains 13 residues. The V and J ends lost 6 bases and 3 bases respectively, with 15 bases between them. The V gene's germline CDR1 is SQVTM and CDR2 ANQGSEA. CDR3 in amino acids: CSVAQGGLYEQYF. The DNA of the CDR3 is TGCAGCGTAGCCCAGGGGGGACTCTACGAGCAGTACTTC.

The gene calls are TRBV20-1 and TRBJ2-7; D is possibly TRBD1 (5 bases). The germline V gene has CDR1 DFQATT and CDR2 SNEGSKA (reference sequence). The CDR3 loop spans 13 amino acids. The V and J ends lost 4 bases and 1 base respectively, with 11 bases between them. The CDR3 region has the DNA TGCAGTGCTATTGCAGGGCGATCCTACGAGCAGTACTTC. Its protein product is CSAIAGRSYEQYF.